This T cell receptor (beta chain) was obtained from a study of response to subunit inactivated influenza vaccine. TCRdb processed the RT-PCR reads anew with MiXCR; each CDR3 protein has one entry. Here the sample spans hundreds of thousands of distinct CDR3 sequences, 12% being singletons. This clonotype was detected a few times. Losses at the gene ends were 4 bases for V and 3 bases for J; bases not matched to a gene: 6. CDR3 length equals 15 residues. Germline lookup yields CDR1 SGHNT and CDR2 YYREEE (reference sequence). This clonotype was obtained from a man aged 50-60 years who received an inactivated influenza vaccine. The chain couples TRBV5-4 to TRBJ2-2, with 7 bases that match TRBD1. The sample was PBMCs from blood, taken on the day of vaccination. The CDR3 bases are TGTGCCAGCAGCGAGACAGGGTGGGACACCGGGGAGCTGTTTTTT. As protein: CASSETGWDTGELFF.